In this sample, the clone carrying this T cell receptor (beta chain) turned up a few times. Its specificity is not known. Clones were sequenced by immunoSEQ multiplex PCR, and TCRdb holds only the in-frame ones, with some missing. The table lists about 140,000 clones, roughly 92% of them singletons. The data originate from a study of T cell responses to AZD1222 COVID-19 vaccine. Overall study findings and caveats: Donors in the cohort were predominantly white British and more often female, and clonal diversity was possibly underestimated. In all cases, repertoires were sampled only after the peak T cell response. Spike-specific TCR depth and breadth grew after two AZD1222 doses.

This clonotype was obtained from an adult in good health. The sample in question was peripheral blood, obtained on day 0 of AZD1222 vaccination.

As DNA, the CDR3 is TGTGCCAGCAGTTCAGGGACGAGCTCCTATAATTCACCCCTCCACTTT. Translation gives CASSSGTSSYNSPLHF. The rearrangement links TRBV28 to TRBJ1-6; the D gene is possibly TRBD1 (5 bases). This CDR3 spans 16 amino acids. The germline V gene encodes CDR1 MDHEN and CDR2 SYDVKM. The ends were cut back, 4 bases at V and 0 bases at J, with 10 bases in the middle.